Below, one T cell receptor (beta chain) is given with its context. Sequencing used immunoSEQ v3. Some clones are missing from TCRdb's copy, which holds only in-frame ones; the method was immunoSEQ multiplex PCR. The sample carries several thousand clones, 76% recorded once. The CDR3 contains 14 residues. Trimming pared 4 bases from V and 4 bases from J, leaving 12 bases between. CDR1 LGHNA and CDR2 YSLEER come from the germline V gene. The sample originates from a study of TIL therapy for anti-PD-1-resistant metastatic lung cancer. At the level of the study: Most patients had lung adenocarcinoma; four tumors were EGFR-mutant, two ALK-rearranged; half smoked currently or formerly.

The sample's time point: pre-treatment sample, taken before nivolumab and TIL therapy. The tumor samples were excised metastases, mostly pleural nodules or supraclavicular lymph nodes. This chain uses TRBV4-3 with TRBJ2-3, with D perhaps TRBD2 (5 bases). The receptor was derived from a person aged 25 to 80 with non-small cell lung cancer. The starting material was tumor tissue, obtained at baseline. The DNA of the CDR3 is TGCGCCAGCAGCCCCGCAGGAGGCGCAGATACGCAGTATTTT. As protein: CASSPAGGADTQYF.